One TCR beta chain is described in this entry. Its specificity is unknown. The data were taken from a study of T cell responses to AZD1222 COVID-19 vaccine. Study information: Investigators merged groups given second doses at roughly 4 or roughly 12 weeks.

Sequenced by immunoSEQ multiplex PCR; TCRdb stores in-frame clones only, minus some. Here the sample spans 80,000 to 100,000 clones, 70% to 90% being singletons. Study-wide results and caveats: Epitopes outside B.1.351 and B.1.1.7 mutated regions reportedly drew nearly half of spike TCRs.

Material: peripheral blood, obtained on day 0 of AZD1222 vaccination. This receptor was taken from an adult in good health.

The CDR3 coding sequence is TGCGCCAGCAGCTTGAATCTGGGAGTTCCTGGGGCCAACGTCCTGACTTTC. Its protein product is CASSLNLGVPGANVLTF. The V gene is TRBV5-1, the J gene TRBJ2-6; tentatively, D is TRBD2 (5 bases). The CDR3 sequence is 17 residues long. V lost 1 base and J 2 bases, leaving 13 bases between the germline ends. Germline CDR1 and CDR2: SGHRS and YFSETQ.